In this sample, the clone carrying this T cell receptor beta chain turned up many times. As yet, its antigen is unknown. Use of 60 Vbeta and 13 Jbeta primers characterized the PCR. The data were produced by immunoSEQ multiplex PCR, yet TCRdb's version contains in-frame clones alone and is incomplete. This table has 100,000 or so clones, 13% to 15% appearing once. The source of the sample is a study of cytomegalovirus exposure and HLA in healthy donors. Whole-study findings and limits: The listing of fewer than 200 TCR beta chains classed them as cytomegalovirus-associated.

The ends were cut back, 7 bases at V and 8 bases at J, with 21 bases in the middle. CDR1 SNHLY and CDR2 FYNNEI come from the germline V gene. This CDR3 comprises 14 residues. What was sequenced was PBMCs. The sequence was collected from a female donor in good health and CMV-seronegative. The V call is TRBV2, the J call TRBJ2-7, with D tentatively TRBD2 (5 bases). This CDR3 is CASIAGSFNTKQYF. CDR3 DNA sequence: TGTGCCAGCATCGCGGGCAGTTTCAATACGAAGCAGTACTTC.